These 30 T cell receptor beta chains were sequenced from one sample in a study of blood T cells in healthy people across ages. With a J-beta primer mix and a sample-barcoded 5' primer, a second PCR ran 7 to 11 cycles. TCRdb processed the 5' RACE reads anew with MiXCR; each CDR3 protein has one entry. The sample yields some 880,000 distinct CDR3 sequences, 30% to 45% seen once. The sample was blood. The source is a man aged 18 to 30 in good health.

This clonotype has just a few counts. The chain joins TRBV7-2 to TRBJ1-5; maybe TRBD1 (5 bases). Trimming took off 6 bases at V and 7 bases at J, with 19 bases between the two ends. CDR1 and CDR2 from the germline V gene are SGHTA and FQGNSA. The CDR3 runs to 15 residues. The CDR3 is CASSGGTGKGQPQHF. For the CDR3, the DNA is TGTGCCAGCAGTGGGGGGACCGGCAAAGGCCAGCCCCAGCATTTT.

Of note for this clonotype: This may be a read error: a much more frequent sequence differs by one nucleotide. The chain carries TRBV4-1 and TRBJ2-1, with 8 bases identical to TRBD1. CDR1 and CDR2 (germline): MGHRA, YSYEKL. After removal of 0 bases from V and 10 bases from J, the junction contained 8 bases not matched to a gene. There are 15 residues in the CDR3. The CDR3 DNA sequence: TGCGCCAGCAGCCAAGATCGGGGACAGGTCTACGAGCAGTTCTTC. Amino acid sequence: CASSQDRGQVYEQFF.

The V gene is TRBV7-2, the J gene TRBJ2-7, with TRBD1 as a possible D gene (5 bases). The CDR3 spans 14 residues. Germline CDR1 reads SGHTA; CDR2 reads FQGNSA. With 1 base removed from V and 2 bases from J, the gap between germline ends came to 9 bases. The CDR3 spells CASSLVLTAYEQYF. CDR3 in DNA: TGTGCCAGCAGCTTAGTGTTGACAGCCTACGAGCAGTACTTC. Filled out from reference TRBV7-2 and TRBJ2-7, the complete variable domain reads GAGVSQSPSNKVTEKGKDVELRCDPISGHTALYWYRQSLGQGLEFLIYFQGNSAPDKSGLPSDRFSAERTGGSVSTLTIQRTQQEDSAVYLCASSLVLTAYEQYFGPGTRLTVT.

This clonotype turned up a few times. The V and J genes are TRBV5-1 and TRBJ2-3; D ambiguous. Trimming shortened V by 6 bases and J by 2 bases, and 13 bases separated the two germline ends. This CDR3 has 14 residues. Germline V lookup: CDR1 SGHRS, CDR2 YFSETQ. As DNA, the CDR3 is TGCGCCAGCATGGTCGACCCGCACACAGATACGCAGTATTTT. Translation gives CASMVDPHTDTQYF. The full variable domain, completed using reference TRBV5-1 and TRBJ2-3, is KAGVTQTPRYLIKTRGQQVTLSCSPISGHRSVSWYQQTPGQGLQFLFEYFSETQRNKGNFPGRFSGRQFSNSRSEMNVSTLELGDSALYLCASMVDPHTDTQYFGPGTRLTVL.

As DNA, the CDR3 is TGTGCCACCAGCTATCAGTTTGGAGATACGCAGTATTTT. This gives the protein CATSYQFGDTQYF. This chain links TRBV15 with TRBJ2-3, with D unclear. Germline CDR1 and CDR2: LNHNV and YYDKDF (reference sequence). The V end was cut by 5 bases, the J end by 5 bases, with 11 bases between. The CDR3 is made up of 13 amino acids.

The CDR3 spells CASSSASTTDTQYF. CDR3 in DNA: TGTGCCAGCAGTTCCGCCTCAACGACAGATACGCAGTATTTT. The gene calls are TRBV12-3 or TRBV12-4 and TRBJ2-3; D is unclear. V shed 4 bases and J shed 3 bases, with 11 bases lying between them. The CDR3 loop spans 14 amino acids.

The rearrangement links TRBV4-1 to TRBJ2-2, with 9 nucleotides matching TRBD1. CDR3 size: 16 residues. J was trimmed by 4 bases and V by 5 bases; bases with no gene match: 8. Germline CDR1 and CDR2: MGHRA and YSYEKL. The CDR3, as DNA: TGCGCCAGCAGCTATCAACAGGGGGCGGCCACCGGGGAGCTGTTTTTT. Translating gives CASSYQQGAATGELFF.

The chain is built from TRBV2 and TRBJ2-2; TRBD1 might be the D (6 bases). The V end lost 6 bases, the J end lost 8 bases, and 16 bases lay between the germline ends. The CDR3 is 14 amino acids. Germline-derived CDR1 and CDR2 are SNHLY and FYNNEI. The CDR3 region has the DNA TGTGCCAGCAGCGCCACCGTTGGGACAGGGGAGCTGTTTTTT. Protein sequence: CASSATVGTGELFF.

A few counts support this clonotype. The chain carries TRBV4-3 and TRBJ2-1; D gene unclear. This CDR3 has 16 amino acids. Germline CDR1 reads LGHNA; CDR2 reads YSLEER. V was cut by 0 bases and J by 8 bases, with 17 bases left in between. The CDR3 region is CASSQEWQDHGDEQFF. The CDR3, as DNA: TGCGCCAGCAGCCAAGAATGGCAGGATCATGGCGATGAGCAGTTCTTC.

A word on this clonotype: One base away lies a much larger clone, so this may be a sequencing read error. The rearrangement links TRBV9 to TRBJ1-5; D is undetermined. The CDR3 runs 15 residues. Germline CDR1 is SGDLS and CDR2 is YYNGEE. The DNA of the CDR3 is TGTGCCAGCAGCGTAGAAGGGAATAGCAATCAGCCCCGGCATTTT. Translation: CASSVEGNSNQPRHF.

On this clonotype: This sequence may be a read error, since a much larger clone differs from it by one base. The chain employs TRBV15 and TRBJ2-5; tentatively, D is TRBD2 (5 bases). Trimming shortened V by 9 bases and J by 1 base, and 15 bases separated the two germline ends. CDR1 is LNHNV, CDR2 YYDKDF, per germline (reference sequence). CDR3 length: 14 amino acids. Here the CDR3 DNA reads TGTGCCACAAAGTGGGGAGCCCCCCAAGAGACCCAGTACTTC. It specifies CATKWGAPQETQYF.

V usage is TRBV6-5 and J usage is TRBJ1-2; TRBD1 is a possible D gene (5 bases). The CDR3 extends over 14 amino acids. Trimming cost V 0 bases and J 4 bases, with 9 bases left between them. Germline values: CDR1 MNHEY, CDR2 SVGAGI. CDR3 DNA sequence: TGTGCCAGCAGTTACTCTCCGGGGCCCTATGGCTACACCTTC. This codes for CASSYSPGPYGYTF.

For the CDR3, the DNA is TGTGCCAGCAGTAATCTACAAGTACGCGGTACGCAGTATTTT. Translating gives CASSNLQVRGTQYF. The J gene is TRBJ2-3, the V gene TRBV6-1; D unclear. The CDR3 is made up of 14 amino acids. Deletions cut 5 bases from V and 8 bases from J, with 17 bases between. Germline V gene sequence: CDR1 MNHNS, CDR2 SASEGT.

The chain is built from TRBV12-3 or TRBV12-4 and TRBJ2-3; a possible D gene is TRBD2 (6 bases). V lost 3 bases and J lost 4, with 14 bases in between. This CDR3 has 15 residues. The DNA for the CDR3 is TGTGCCAGCAGTTTTTCGCGGGGCCCTGCAGATACGCAGTATTTT. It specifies CASSFSRGPADTQYF.

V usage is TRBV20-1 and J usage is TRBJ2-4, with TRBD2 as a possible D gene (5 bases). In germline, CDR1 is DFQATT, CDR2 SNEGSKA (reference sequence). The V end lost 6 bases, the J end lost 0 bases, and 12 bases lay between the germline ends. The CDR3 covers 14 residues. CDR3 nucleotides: TGCAGTGCAATGGCAGGAGGAGCCAAAAACATTCAGTACTTC. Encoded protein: CSAMAGGAKNIQYF.

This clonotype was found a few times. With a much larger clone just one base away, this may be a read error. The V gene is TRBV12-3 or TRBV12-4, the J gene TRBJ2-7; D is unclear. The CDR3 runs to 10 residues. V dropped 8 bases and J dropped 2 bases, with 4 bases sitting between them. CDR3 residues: CASGTYEQYF. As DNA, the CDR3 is TGTGCCAGCGGAACCTACGAGCAGTACTTC.

CDR3 DNA sequence: TGTGCCAGCAGTGAATATGGAGGGAGGAGCTCCTACAATGAGCAGTTCTTC. It specifies CASSEYGGRSSYNEQFF. J is TRBJ2-1 and V is TRBV25-1, with D possibly matching TRBD2 (6 bases). The germline gives CDR1 MGHDK, CDR2 SYGVNS. V lost 0 bases, J lost 0 bases, and 12 bases lay in between. This CDR3 is 17 amino acids long. Complete variable domain (other parts from reference TRBV25-1 and TRBJ2-1): EADIYQTPRYLVIGTGKKITLECSQTMGHDKMYWYQQDPGMELHLIHYSYGVNSTEKGDLSSESTVSRIRTEHFPLTLESARPSHTSQYLCASSEYGGRSSYNEQFFGPGTRLTVL.

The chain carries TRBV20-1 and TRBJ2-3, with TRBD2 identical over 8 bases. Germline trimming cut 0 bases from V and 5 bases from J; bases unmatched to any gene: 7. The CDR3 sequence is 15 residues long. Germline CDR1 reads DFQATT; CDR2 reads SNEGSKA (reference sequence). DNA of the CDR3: TGCAGTGCTAGAGATCGAGCGGGGGTTGGAGATACGCAGTATTTT. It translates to CSARDRAGVGDTQYF.

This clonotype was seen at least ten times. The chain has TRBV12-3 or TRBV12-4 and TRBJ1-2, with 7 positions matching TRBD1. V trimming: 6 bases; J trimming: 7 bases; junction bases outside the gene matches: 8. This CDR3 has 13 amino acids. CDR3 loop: CASSLGTALGYTF. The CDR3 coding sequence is TGTGCCAGCAGCCTCGGGACAGCGCTTGGCTACACCTTC.

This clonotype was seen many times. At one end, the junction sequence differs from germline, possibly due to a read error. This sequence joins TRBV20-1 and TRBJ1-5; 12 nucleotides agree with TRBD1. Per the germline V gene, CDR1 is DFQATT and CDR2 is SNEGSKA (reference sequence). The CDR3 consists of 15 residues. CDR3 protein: CSAKGDRGRNQPQHF. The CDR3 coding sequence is TGCAGTGCTAAAGGGGACAGGGGGCGCAACCAGCCCCAGCATTTT.

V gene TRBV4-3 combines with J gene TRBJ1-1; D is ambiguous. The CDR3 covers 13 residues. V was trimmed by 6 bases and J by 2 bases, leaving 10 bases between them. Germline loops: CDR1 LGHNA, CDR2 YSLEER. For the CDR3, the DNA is TGCGCCAGCAGGCAACATTTAAACACTGAAGCTTTCTTT. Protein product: CASRQHLNTEAFF.

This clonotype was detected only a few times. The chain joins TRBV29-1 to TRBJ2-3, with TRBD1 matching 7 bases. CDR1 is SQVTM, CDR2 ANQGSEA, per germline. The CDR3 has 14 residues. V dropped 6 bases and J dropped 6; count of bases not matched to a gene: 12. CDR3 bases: TGCAGCGTCCTTGCCACAGACAGGGCGGATACGCAGTATTTT. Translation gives CSVLATDRADTQYF.

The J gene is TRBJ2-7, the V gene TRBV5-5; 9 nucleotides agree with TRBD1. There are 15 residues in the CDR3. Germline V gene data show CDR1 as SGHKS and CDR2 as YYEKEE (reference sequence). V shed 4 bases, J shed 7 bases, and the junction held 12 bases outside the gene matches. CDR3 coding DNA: TGTGCCAGCAGCCTAACAGGGGGCGCGATGAATGAGCAGTACTTC. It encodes CASSLTGGAMNEQYF.

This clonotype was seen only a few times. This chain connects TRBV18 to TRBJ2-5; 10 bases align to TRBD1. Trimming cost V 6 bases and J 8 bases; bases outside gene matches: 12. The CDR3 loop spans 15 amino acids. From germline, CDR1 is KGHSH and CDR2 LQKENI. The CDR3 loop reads CASSAARGQGVTQYF. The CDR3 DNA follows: TGTGCCAGCTCGGCGGCCCGCGGACAGGGGGTAACCCAGTACTTC. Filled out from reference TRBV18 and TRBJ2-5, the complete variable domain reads NAGVMQNPRHLVRRRGQEARLRCSPMKGHSHVYWYRQLPEEGLKFMVYLQKENIIDESGMPKERFSAEFPKEGPSILRIQQVVRGDSAAYFCASSAARGQGVTQYFGPGTRLLVL.

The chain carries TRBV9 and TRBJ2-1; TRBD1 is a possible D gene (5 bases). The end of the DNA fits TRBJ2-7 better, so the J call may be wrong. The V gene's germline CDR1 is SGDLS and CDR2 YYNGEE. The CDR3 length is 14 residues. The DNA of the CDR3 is TGTGCCAGCAGCGCTGTGGGGCCTAACAATGAGCAGTACTTC. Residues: CASSAVGPNNEQYF.

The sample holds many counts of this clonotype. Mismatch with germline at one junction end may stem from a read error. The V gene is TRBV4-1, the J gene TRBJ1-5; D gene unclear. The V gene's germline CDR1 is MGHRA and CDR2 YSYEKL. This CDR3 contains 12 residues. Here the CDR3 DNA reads TGTGCCAGCAGCCAACCGAATCAGCCCCAGCATTTT. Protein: CASSQPNQPQHF.

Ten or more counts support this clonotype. The CDR3 sequence: CASTGDNEQFF. DNA for the CDR3: TGTGCCAGCACAGGGGACAATGAGCAGTTCTTC. V gene TRBV2 combines with J gene TRBJ2-1, with a possible D match to TRBD1 (6 bases). The germline gives CDR1 SNHLY, CDR2 FYNNEI. This CDR3 has 11 amino acids. V was shortened by 7 bases and J by 5 bases, with 6 bases between the two germline ends.

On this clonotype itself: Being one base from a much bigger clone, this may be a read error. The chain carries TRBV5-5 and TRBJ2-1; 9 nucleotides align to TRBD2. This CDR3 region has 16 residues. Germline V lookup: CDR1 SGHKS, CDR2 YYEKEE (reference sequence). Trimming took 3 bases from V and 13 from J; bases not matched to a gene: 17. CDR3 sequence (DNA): TGTGCCAGCAGCTGGGGAACGACTAGCGGACAAGAGACCCAGTTCTTC. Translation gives CASSWGTTSGQETQFF.

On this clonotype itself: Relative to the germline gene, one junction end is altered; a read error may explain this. CDR3 residues: CAGSSEGQAGNEQFF. The CDR3 DNA sequence: TGTGCCGGCAGCTCCGAAGGACAGGCGGGCAATGAGCAGTTCTTC. The gene calls are TRBV7-8 and TRBJ2-1; 7 bases map to TRBD1. The CDR3 contains 15 residues. Per germline, CDR1 SGHVS and CDR2 FQNEAQ.

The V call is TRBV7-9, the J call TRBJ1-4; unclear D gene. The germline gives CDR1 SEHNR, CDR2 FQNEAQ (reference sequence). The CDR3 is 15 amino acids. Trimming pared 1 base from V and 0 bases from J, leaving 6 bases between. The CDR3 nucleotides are TGTGCCAGCAGCTTAGAATCAGCAACTAATGAAAAACTGTTTTTT. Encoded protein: CASSLESATNEKLFF.